This entry describes one TCR beta chain. This clonotype was seen ten or more times. Its antigen remains unidentified. No per-base quality is available; no much larger clone lies one base away. The data originate from a study of neurological immune-mediated disorders (dated by TCRdb to the late 2010s). For context, the study as a whole: The study compared peripheral blood TCR-beta repertoires of HTLV-I-associated myelopathy (HAM/TSP) patients, multiple sclerosis patients and healthy controls using UMI-based sequencing. The cohort was made up of around 70 subjects, consisting of around 14 HAM/TSP patients, some 34 multiple sclerosis patients and around 20 healthy controls. Longitudinal samples, technical triplicates and paired sorted CD4+ and CD8+ T-cell subsets, alongside PBMC samples, were included among the approximately 110 TCR-beta libraries. Study-wide findings and limitations: Expanded clones from different subjects shared no identical CDR3 amino acid sequences, which suggests that TCR-beta repertoires were private in all groups. TCR clonal expansion was highest in HAM/TSP patients and lowest in MS patients, with MS patients falling below even healthy controls.

The germline V end is reduced by 4 bases and the J end by 5 bases; junction bases left unmatched: 8. The CDR3 starts with the cysteine, ends with the phenylalanine, and has 15 residues. Solely the CDR3 DNA is kept, with 45 bases framed from the first base. CDR1 and CDR2, looked up from the germline V gene, are SGHRS and YFSETQ. cDNA was synthesized by template-switch 5'RACE using a primer carrying a 10-nucleotide random unique molecular identifier by which each TCR transcript was tagged. Each sequencing run produced over 160 million TCR-beta sequences covering 15-18 subjects. The RNeasy kit was used for extraction of total RNA. Using the KAPA Real-time Library Amplification kit, TCR-beta VDJ regions were amplified with primers for the TCR constant region and the 5'RACE anchor. Sample indexes and Illumina adaptors were added in a first PCR, after which library yield was increased in a second PCR. The roughly 650 bp TCR product was size-selected on a 2% E-gel SizeSelection system after Ampure bead purification. Before pooling, library quality was checked on a Bioanalyzer, concentration was measured with Qubit, and libraries were quantified with the Kapa Library Quantification kit. An Illumina HiSeq 2500 was used to sequence the libraries paired-end at 2 x 150 bp. To increase sequence diversity, about 23-30% phiX was spiked into each library pool. The study's processing was this. Quality-filtered reads were processed with the UMI-based MiGEC pipeline, and over 85% of raw TCR sequences were removed by the MiGEC pipeline during error correction. VDJ genes were aligned to IMGT germline references, and clonotypes were defined by unique CDR3 amino acid sequence plus V-J genes. Clonal expansion, Shannon diversity, and CDR3 relatedness (CalcPairwiseDistances, ClusterSamples) were evaluated with VDJtools, and phylogenetic trees were built with CLCbio workbench. Using coefficient-of-variation modelling across technical triplicates, the study counted a clone as expanded if it had at least 8 unique UMIs. TCRdb reprocessing: public reads trimmed at Q25 with fastp, clones called with MiXCR, in-frame beta chains kept. Records with the same CDR3 protein are collapsed into one entry carrying the most frequent genes and DNA. These V and J calls derive from TCRdb rather than the authors' analysis. This sample is represented by under 85,000 distinct CDR3 sequences; 14% of them were singletons. Approximately 6.8% of the sample comes from the top ten.

The healthy controls were volunteers from blood banks in Maryland, USA. Libraries from unsorted PBMCs were made from 2 million PBMCs kept in RNAlater at -80 degrees C until RNA extraction. PBMCs were separated from peripheral blood using Ficoll-Hypaque density gradient centrifugation and then cryopreserved in liquid nitrogen. This receptor was taken from a woman between 45 and 65 years old in good health. The sequencing input was PBMCs. The chain is encoded by TRBV5-1 joined to TRBJ2-7; 11 central nucleotides agree with TRBD1. The CDR3 protein is CASSPRTGGEHEQYF. The DNA sequence follows: TGCGCCAGCAGCCCTAGGACAGGGGGCGAACACGAGCAGTACTTC.